This T cell receptor beta chain was found in a study of cytomegalovirus exposure and HLA in healthy donors. Use of 60 Vbeta and 13 Jbeta primers characterized the PCR. Original processing notes: About 88 million unique TCR beta chains, roughly 11 million of them shared, were counted by a later analysis. Data came from immunoSEQ multiplex PCR; TCRdb stores just in-frame clones and leaves some out. V and J calls and clone size are given by that table; D and trimming were obtained from the DNA. The data contain 150,000 to 200,000 clones, about 80% of them seen just once; the ten biggest clones take up about 1%. Study results and caveats: Cytomegalovirus-associated status was assigned to 150 or so TCR beta chains. Most TCR sequences were rare, but some public TCRs occurred in many donors. The sole available immune exposure information was CMV serostatus.

Comments on this clone: Its antigen remains unidentified.

CDR3 length: 14 residues. V was clipped by 4 bases and J by 7 bases, with 14 bases between them. Germline V gene lookup returns CDR1 MNHNS and CDR2 SASEGT. The clonotype comes from a woman aged 40 to 50 in good health and CMV-seronegative. Specimen: PBMCs. V is TRBV6-1 and J is TRBJ2-1; TRBD1 is a possible D gene (6 bases). The CDR3 region has the DNA TGTGCCAGCAGTGTCGGGACCCAGGGGAATGAGCAGTTCTTC. It specifies CASSVGTQGNEQFF.